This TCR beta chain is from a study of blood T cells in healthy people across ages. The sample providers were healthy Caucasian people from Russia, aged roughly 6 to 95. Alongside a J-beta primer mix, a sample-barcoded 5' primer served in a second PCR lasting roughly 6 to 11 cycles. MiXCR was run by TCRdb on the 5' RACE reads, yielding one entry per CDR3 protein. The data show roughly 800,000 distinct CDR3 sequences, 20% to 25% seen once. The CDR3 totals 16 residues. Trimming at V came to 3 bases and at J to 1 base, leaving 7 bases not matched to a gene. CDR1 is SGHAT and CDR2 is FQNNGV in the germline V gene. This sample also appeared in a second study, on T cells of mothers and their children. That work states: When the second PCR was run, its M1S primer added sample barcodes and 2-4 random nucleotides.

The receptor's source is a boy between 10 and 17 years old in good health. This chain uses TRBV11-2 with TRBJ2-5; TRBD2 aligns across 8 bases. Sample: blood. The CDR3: CASSLVSSGPQETQYF. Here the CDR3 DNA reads TGTGCCAGCAGCTTGGTTTCTAGCGGGCCCCAAGAGACCCAGTACTTC.